What follows is one T cell receptor beta chain and its context. The data are from a study of blood T cell repertoires in COVID-19. Study summary: Donors in the United States, Italy and Spain gave samples during acute or convalescent COVID-19. Nucleic acid was either cDNA or gDNA, and it came from T cells, B-cell-depleted T cells, or PBMCs.

Trimming cost V 3 bases and J 4 bases; bases outside gene matches: 5. CDR3 size: 18 residues. Germline CDR1 is ENHRY and CDR2 is SYGVKD. In the original processing: Reference gene primer amplification gave estimated nucleated cell counts. TCRdb's copy holds only in-frame clones and misses some; the assay was immunoSEQ multiplex PCR. V and J calls and clone size come straight from that table; D and trimming were deduced from the DNA. The table has 50,000 to 60,000 clones, roughly four fifths seen once; the top ten hold around 5.9%. The source of this sequence is a human donor in a cohort sampled during active or convalescent COVID-19. The chain joins TRBV10-3 to TRBJ2-6, with 14 bases fitting TRBD2. Sequencing was done on a sample of peripheral blood. The CDR3 sequence: CAISEGLAGGSGANVLTF. The DNA for the CDR3 is TGTGCCATCAGTGAAGGACTAGCGGGGGGCTCCGGGGCCAACGTCCTGACTTTC.